This TCR beta chain was captured in a study of blood T cell repertoires in COVID-19. Overall study: Samples of COVID-19 (acute and convalescent) were obtained from the United States, Italy and Spain.

Method: immunoSEQ multiplex PCR; TCRdb's copy keeps in-frame clones and lacks some. The sample records around 290,000 clones, 90% being singletons. The CDR3 has 14 amino acids. V shed 10 bases, J shed 5 bases, and the junction held 10 bases outside the gene matches. In germline, CDR1 is MRHNA, CDR2 SNTAGT. Cohort 3 recovered donors had two negative PCRs, clearance, or symptom resolution. The TCR was taken from a woman aged 25-40 years who had recovered from COVID-19. This chain uses TRBV6-4 with TRBJ2-3, with 9 bases aligning to TRBD1. Sequenced: PBMCs or T cells enriched from blood (not recorded which). This chain's CDR3 is CATSKGQGGDTQYF. Written as DNA, the CDR3 is TGTGCCACTAGTAAGGGACAGGGCGGAGATACGCAGTATTTT.